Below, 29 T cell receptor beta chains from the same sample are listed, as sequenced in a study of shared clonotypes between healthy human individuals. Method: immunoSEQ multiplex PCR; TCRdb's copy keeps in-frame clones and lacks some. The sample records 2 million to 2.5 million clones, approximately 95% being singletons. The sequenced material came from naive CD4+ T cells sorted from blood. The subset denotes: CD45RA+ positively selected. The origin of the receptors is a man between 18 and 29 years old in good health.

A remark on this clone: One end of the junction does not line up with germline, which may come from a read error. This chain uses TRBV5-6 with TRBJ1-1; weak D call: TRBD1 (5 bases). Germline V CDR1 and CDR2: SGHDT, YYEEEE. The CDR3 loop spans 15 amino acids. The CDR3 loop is CASSFGTGINSEAFF. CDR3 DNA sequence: TGTGCCAGCAGCTTTGGGACTGGGATTAACAGTGAAGCTTTCTTT.

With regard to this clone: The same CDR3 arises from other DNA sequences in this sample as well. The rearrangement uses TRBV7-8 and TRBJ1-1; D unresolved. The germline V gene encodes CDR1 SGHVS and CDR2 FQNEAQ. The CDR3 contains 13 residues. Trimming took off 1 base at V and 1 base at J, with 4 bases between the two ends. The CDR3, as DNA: TGTGCCAGCAGCTTAGGGCGGAACACTGAAGCTTTCTTT. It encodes CASSLGRNTEAFF.

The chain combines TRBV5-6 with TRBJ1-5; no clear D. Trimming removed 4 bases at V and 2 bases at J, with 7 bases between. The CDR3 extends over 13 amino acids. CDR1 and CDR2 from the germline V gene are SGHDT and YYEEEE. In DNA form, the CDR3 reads TGTGCCAGCAGCCGACTTGGCAATCAGCCCCAGCATTTT. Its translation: CASSRLGNQPQHF.

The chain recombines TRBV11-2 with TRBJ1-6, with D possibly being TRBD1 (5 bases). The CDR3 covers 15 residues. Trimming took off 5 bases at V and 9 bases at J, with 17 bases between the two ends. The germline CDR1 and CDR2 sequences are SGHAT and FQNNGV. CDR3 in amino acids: CASSLAPGYGSPLHF. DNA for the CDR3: TGTGCCAGCAGCCTAGCCCCAGGGTATGGTTCACCCCTCCACTTT.

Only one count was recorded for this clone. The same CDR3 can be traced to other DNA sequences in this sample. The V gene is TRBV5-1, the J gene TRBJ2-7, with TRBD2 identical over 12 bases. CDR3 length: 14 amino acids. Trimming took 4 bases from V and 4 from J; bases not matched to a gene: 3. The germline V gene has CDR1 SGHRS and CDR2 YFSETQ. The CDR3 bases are TGCGCCAGCAGCGGAGGGACTAGCGGGTACGAGCAGTACTTC. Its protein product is CASSGGTSGYEQYF.

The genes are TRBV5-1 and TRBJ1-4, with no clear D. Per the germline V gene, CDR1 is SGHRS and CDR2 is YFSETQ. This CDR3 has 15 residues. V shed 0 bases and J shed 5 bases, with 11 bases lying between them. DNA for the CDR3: TGCGCCAGCAGCTTGGGGCTCGGAATGAATGAAAAACTGTTTTTT. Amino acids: CASSLGLGMNEKLFF.

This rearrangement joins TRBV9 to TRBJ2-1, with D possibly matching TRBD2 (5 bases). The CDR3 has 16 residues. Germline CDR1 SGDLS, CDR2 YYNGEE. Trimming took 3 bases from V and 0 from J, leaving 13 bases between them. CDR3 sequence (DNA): TGTGCCAGCAGCGCGGGATCACCTAGCTCCTACAATGAGCAGTTCTTC. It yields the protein CASSAGSPSSYNEQFF.

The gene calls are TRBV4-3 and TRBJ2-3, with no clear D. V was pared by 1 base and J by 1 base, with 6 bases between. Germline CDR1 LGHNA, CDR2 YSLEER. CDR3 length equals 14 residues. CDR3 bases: TGCGCCAGCAGCCAAGCGTACGGCACAGATACGCAGTATTTT. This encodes CASSQAYGTDTQYF.

In nucleotides, the CDR3 is TGCGCCAGCAGCCAAGATGACAGGGTCGGGGCCAACGTCCTGACTTTC. Residues: CASSQDDRVGANVLTF. The chain joins TRBV4-1 to TRBJ2-6; 7 nucleotides agree with TRBD1. The CDR3 has 16 amino acids. CDR1 and CDR2 (germline): MGHRA, YSYEKL. Trimming at V came to 0 bases and at J to 4 bases, leaving 3 bases not matched to a gene.

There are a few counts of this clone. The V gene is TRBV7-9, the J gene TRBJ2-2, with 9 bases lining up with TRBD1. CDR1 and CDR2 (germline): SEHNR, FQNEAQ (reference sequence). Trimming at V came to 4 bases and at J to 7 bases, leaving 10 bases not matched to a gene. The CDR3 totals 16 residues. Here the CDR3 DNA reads TGTGCCAGCAGCTCACAGGGGGCTGCGATGGACGGGGAGCTGTTTTTT. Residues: CASSSQGAAMDGELFF.

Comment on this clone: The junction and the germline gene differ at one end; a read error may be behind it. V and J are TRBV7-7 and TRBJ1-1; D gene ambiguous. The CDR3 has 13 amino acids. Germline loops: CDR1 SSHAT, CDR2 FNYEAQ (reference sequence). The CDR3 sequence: CASSRGRDTEAFF. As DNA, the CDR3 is TGTGCTAGCAGCAGAGGACGGGACACTGAAGCTTTCTTT.

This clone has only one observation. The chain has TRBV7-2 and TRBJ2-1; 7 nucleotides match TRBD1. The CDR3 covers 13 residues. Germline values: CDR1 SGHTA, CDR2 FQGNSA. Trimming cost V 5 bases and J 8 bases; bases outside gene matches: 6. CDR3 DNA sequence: TGTGCCAGCAGCATAGACAGGGTCTATGAGCAGTTCTTC. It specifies CASSIDRVYEQFF.

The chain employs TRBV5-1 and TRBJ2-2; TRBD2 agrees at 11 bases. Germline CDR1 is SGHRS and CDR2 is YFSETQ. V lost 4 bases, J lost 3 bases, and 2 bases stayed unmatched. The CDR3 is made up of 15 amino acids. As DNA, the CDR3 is TGCGCCAGCAGCGTACTAGCGGGAGACACCGGGGAGCTGTTTTTT. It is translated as CASSVLAGDTGELFF.

The CDR3 nucleotides read TGCGCCAGCAGCTTGGGGTTGCAAGCAACTAATGAAAAACTGTTTTTT. It encodes CASSLGLQATNEKLFF. This chain links TRBV5-1 with TRBJ1-4; D not resolved. The germline V gene encodes CDR1 SGHRS and CDR2 YFSETQ. The V gene lost 0 bases and the J gene lost 0 bases, with 9 bases spanning the gap. CDR3 length: 16 residues.

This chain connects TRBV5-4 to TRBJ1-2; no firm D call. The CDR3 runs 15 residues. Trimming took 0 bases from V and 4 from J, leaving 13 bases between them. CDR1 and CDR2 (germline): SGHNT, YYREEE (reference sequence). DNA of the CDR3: TGTGCCAGCAGCTTGGCCGGCCTACTCTCCTATGGCTACACCTTC. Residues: CASSLAGLLSYGYTF.

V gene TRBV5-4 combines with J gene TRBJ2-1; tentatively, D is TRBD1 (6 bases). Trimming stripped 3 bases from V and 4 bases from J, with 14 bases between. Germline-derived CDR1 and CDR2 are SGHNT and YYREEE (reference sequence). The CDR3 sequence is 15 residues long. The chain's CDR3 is CASSSLQGSYNEQFF. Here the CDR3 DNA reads TGTGCCAGCAGCTCTTTACAGGGATCTTACAATGAGCAGTTCTTC.

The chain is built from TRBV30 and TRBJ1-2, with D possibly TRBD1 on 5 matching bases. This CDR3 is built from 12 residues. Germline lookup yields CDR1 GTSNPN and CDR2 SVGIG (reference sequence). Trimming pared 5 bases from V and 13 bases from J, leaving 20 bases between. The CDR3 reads CAWSESDSVCTF. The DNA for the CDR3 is TGTGCCTGGTCTGAGTCCGACAGTGTCTGCACCTTC.

CDR3 sequence reads: CASIFWGSGRARPEQFF. CDR3 sequence (DNA): TGCGCCAGCATCTTTTGGGGTAGCGGGAGGGCGCGGCCGGAGCAGTTCTTC. The chain has TRBV10-1 and TRBJ2-1; 11 bases align to TRBD2. The junction had 18 bases not matched to a gene; V was cut back by 7 bases and J by 10 bases. Germline values: CDR1 WNHNN, CDR2 SYGVQD (reference sequence). The CDR3 covers 17 residues.

The CDR3 protein is CASSLGFGTSGYNEQFF. CDR3 bases: TGTGCCAGCAGCTTGGGTTTTGGGACTAGCGGTTACAATGAGCAGTTCTTC. The chain has TRBV7-9 and TRBJ2-1; 11 bases fit TRBD2. Unmatched junction bases numbered 8, after V lost 3 bases and J lost 4 bases. The CDR3 length is 17 residues. In germline, CDR1 is SEHNR, CDR2 FQNEAQ (reference sequence).

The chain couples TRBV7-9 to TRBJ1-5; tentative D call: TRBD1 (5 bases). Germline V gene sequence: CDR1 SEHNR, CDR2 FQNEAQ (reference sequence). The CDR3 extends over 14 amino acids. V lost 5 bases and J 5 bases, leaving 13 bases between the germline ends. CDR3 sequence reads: CASSHDGDHQPQHF. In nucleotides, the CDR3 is TGTGCCAGCAGCCACGACGGGGACCATCAGCCCCAGCATTTT.

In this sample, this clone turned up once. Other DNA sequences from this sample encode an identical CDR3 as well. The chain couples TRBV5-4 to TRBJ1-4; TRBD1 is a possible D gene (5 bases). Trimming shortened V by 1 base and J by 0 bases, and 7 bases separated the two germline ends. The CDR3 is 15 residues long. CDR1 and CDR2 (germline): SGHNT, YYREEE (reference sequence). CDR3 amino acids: CASSLRGPTNEKLFF. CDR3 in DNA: TGTGCCAGCAGCTTGAGGGGACCAACTAATGAAAAACTGTTTTTT.

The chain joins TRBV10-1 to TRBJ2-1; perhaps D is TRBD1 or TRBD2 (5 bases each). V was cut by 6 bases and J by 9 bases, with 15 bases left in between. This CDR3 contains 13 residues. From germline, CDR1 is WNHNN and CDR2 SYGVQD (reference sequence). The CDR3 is CASRRDPRGEQFF. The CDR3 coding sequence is TGCGCCAGCAGGAGGGACCCTCGAGGTGAGCAGTTCTTC.

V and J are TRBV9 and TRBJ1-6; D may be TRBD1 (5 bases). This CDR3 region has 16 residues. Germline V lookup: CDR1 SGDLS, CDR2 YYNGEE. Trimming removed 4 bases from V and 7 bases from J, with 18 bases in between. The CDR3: CASSPTGEEGNSPLHF. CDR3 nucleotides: TGTGCCAGCAGCCCGACGGGGGAAGAAGGCAATTCACCCCTCCACTTT.

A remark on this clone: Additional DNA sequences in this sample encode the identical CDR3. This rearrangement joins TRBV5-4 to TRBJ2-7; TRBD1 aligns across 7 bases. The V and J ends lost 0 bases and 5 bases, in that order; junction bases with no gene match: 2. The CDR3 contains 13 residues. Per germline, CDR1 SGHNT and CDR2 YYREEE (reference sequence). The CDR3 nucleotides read TGTGCCAGCAGCTTGGGACAGGGCGACGAGCAGTACTTC. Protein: CASSLGQGDEQYF.

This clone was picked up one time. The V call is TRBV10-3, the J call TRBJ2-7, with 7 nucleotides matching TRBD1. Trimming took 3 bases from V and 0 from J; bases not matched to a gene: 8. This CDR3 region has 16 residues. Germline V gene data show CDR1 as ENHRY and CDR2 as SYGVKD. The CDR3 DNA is TGTGCCATCAGTGAAGGGACAGCCGGACTCTCCTACGAGCAGTACTTC. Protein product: CAISEGTAGLSYEQYF.

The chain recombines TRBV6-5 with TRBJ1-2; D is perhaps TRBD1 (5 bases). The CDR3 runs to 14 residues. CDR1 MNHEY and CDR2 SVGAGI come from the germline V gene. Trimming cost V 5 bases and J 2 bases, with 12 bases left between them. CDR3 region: CASSLGTENYGYTF. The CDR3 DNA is TGTGCCAGCAGTCTCGGGACGGAAAACTATGGCTACACCTTC.

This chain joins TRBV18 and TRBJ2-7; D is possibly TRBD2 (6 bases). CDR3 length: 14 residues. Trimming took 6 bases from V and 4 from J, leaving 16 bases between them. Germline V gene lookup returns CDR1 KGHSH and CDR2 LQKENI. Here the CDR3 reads CASSLGTGEYEQYF. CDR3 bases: TGTGCCAGCTCCCTCGGGACGGGAGAGTACGAGCAGTACTTC.

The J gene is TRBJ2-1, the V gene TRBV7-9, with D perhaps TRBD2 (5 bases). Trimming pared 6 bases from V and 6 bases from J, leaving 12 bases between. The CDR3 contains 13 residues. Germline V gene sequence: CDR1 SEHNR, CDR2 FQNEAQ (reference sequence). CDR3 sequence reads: CASSSRTLNEQFF. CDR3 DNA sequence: TGTGCCAGCAGTTCGAGGACTCTCAATGAGCAGTTCTTC.

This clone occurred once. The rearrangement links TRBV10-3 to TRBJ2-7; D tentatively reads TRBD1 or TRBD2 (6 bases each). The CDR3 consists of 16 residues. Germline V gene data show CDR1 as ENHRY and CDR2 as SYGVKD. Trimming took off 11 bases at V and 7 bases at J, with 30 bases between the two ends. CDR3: CALLGGGETNPREQYF. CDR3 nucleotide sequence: TGTGCCCTCCTCGGAGGGGGAGAAACCAACCCTAGGGAGCAGTACTTC.